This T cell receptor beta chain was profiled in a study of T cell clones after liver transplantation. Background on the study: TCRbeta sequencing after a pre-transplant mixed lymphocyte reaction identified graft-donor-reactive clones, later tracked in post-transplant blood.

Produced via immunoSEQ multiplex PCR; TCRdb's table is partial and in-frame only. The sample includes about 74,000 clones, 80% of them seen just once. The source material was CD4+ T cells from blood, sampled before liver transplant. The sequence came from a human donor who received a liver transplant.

As DNA, the CDR3 is TGTGCCAGCAGTTACCGAACAGGGGGTGGAGAGCAGTACTTC. Protein: CASSYRTGGGEQYF. This sequence joins TRBV6-6 and TRBJ2-7; 8 bases align to TRBD1. Germline CDR1 reads MNHNY; CDR2 reads SVGAGI (reference sequence). V shed 2 bases and J 7 bases; nucleotides not matched to a gene: 7. The CDR3 loop spans 14 amino acids.